Sequencing of this T cell receptor (beta chain) was carried out in a study of CD8 T cells in Susac syndrome. Overall study context: Patients with Susac syndrome were therapy-naive, taking corticosteroids, with some also receiving intravenous immunoglobulin, or taking intravenous immunoglobulin alone at the time their blood was drawn.

The V end was cut by 5 bases, the J end by 1 base, with 14 bases between. Germline lookup yields CDR1 LGHDT and CDR2 YNNKEL (reference sequence). This CDR3 is 15 amino acids long. The study sequenced TCR beta in blood CD8+ and CD4+ T cells. FACS was used to enrich TEMRA cells, whereas the CD8+ and CD4+ T cells were obtained by negative isolation. With random hexamers, about 0.45 to 1 ug RNA was reverse transcribed. TCR beta CDR3 was amplified by immunoSEQ multiplex PCR. This amplification extended across 54 Vbeta and 13 Jbeta segments. MiXCR, applied by TCRdb to the immunoSEQ multiplex PCR reads, yields one record per CDR3 protein. Among some 160,000 distinct CDR3 sequences listed, under 95% were seen once.

This chain joins TRBV3-1 and TRBJ1-1, with D perhaps TRBD1 (5 bases). Source material: CD4+ T cells from PBMCs. The clonotype was recovered from a human donor with Susac syndrome. The CDR3 here is CASSSTGTANTEAFF. Here the CDR3 DNA reads TGTGCCAGCAGCTCGACCGGGACGGCGAACACTGAAGCTTTCTTT.